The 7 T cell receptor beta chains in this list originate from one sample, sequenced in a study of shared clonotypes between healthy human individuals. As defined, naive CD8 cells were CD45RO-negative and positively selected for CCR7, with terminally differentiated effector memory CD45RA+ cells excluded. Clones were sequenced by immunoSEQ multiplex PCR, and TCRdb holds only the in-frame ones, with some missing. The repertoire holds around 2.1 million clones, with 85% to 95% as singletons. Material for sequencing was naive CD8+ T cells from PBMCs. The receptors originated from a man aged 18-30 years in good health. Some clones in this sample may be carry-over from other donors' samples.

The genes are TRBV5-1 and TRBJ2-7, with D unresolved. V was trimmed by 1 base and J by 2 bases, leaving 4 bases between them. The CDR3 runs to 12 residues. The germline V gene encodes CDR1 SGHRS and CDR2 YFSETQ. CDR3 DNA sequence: TGCGCCAGCAGCTTGCTTCCCTACGAGCAGTACTTC. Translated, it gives CASSLLPYEQYF. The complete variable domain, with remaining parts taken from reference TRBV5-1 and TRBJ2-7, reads KAGVTQTPRYLIKTRGQQVTLSCSPISGHRSVSWYQQTPGQGLQFLFEYFSETQRNKGNFPGRFSGRQFSNSRSEMNVSTLELGDSALYLCASSLLPYEQYFGPGTRLTVT.

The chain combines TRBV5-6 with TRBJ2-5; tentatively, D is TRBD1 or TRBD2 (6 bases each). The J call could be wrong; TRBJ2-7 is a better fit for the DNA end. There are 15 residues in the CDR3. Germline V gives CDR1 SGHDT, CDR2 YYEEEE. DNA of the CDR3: TGTGCCAGCAGCTTGGGGGGGCTAGCGATCAACGAGCAGTACTTC. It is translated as CASSLGGLAINEQYF.

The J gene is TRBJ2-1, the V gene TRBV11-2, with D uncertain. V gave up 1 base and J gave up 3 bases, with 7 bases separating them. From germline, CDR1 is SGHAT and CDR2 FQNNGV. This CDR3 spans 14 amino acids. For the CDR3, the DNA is TGTGCCAGCAGCTTAGTCGAGGTCTACAATGAGCAGTTCTTC. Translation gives CASSLVEVYNEQFF.

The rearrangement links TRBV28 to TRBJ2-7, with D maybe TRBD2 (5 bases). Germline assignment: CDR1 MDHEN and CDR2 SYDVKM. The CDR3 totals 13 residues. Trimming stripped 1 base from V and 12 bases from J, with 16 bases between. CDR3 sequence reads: CASSLFGLHIPYF. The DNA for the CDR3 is TGTGCCAGCAGTTTATTTGGACTCCACATCCCGTACTTC.

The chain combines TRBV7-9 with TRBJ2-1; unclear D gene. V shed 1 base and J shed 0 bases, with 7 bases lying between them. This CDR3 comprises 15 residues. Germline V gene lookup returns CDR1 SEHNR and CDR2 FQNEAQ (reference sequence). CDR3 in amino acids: CASSLVGNSYNEQFF. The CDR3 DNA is TGTGCCAGCAGCTTAGTTGGTAACTCCTACAATGAGCAGTTCTTC.

The CDR3 DNA sequence: TGTGCCAGCCGACCCACAGCTTTCTATGGCTACACCTTC. Residues: CASRPTAFYGYTF. The V gene is TRBV7-2, the J gene TRBJ1-2; D gene ambiguous. This CDR3 has 13 residues. In germline, CDR1 is SGHTA, CDR2 FQGNSA. The V gene lost 8 bases and the J gene lost 4 bases, with 14 bases spanning the gap.

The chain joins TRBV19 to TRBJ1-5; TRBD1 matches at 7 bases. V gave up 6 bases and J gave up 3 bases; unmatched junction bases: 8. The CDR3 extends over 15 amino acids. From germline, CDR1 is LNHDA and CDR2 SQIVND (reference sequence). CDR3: CASSPWDSFNQPQHF. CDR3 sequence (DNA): TGTGCCAGTAGCCCGTGGGACAGCTTCAATCAGCCCCAGCATTTT.